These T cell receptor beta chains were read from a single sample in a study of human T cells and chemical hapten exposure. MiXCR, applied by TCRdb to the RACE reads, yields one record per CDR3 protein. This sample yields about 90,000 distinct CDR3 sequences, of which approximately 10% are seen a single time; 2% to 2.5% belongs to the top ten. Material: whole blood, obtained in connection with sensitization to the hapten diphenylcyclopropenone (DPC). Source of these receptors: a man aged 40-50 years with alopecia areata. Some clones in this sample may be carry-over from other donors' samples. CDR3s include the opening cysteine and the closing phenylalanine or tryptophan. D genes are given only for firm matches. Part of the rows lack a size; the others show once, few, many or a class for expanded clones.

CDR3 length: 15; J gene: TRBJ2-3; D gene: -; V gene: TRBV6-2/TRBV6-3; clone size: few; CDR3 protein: CASSYSSASTDTQYF; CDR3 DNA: TGTGCCAGCAGTTACTCGTCAGCTAGCACAGATACGCAGTATTTT
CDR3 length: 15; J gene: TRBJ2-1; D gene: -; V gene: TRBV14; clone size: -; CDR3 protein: CASSPQGGSYNEQFF; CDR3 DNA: TGTGCCAGCAGCCCCCAAGGCGGATCCTACAATGAGCAGTTCTTC
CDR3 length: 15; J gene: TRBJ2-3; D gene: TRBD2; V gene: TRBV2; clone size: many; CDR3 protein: CASRSTSGSADTQYF; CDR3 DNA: TGTGCCAGCAGATCAACTAGCGGATCAGCAGATACGCAGTATTTT
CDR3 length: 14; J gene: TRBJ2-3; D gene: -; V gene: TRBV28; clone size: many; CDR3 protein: CASSSPTRADTQYF; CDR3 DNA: TGTGCCAGCAGTTCCCCGACCAGGGCAGATACGCAGTATTTT
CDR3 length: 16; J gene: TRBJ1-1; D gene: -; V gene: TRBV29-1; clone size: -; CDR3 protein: CSVGGPRGRVNTEAFF; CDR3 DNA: TGCAGCGTTGGGGGCCCCCGGGGGCGAGTGAACACTGAAGCTTTCTTT
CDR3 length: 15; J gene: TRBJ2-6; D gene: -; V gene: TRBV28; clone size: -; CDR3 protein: CASTIGASGANVLTF; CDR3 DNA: TGTGCCAGCACGATAGGCGCGTCTGGGGCCAACGTCCTGACTTTC
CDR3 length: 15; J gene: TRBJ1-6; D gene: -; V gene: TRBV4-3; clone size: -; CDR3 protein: CASSQVLMGNSPLHF; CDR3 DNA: TGCGCCAGCAGCCAAGTACTTATGGGTAATTCACCCCTCCACTTT
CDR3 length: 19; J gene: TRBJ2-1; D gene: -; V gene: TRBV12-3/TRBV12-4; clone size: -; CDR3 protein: CASSLSGRKGEGSYNEQFF; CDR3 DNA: TGTGCCAGCAGTTTATCCGGGAGGAAGGGGGAGGGCTCCTACAATGAGCAGTTCTTC
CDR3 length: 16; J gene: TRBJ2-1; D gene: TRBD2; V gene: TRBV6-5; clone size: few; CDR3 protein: CASSPSGRAAYNEQFF; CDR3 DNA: TGTGCCAGCAGTCCTAGCGGGAGGGCCGCCTACAATGAGCAGTTCTTC
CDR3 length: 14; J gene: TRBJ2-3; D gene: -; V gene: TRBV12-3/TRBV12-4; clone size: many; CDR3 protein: CASSLAQSSDTQYF; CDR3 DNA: TGTGCCAGCAGTTTAGCGCAATCCTCAGATACGCAGTATTTT
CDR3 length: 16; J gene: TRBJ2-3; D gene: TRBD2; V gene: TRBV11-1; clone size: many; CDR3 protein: CASSHGTSGPTDTQYF; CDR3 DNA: TGTGCCAGCAGCCACGGGACTAGCGGTCCCACAGATACGCAGTATTTT
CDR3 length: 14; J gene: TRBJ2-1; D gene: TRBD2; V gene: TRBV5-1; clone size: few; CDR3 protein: CASSLGGLDNEQFF; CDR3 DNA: TGCGCCAGCAGCTTAGGGGGACTAGACAATGAGCAGTTCTTC
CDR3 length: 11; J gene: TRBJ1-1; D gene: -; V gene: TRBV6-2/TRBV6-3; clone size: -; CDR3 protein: CASLLGTEAFF; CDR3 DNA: TGTGCCAGCCTACTGGGCACTGAAGCTTTCTTT
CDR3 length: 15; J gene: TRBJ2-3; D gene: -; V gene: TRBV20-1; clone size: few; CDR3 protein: CSASPRASGTDTQYF; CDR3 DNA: TGCAGTGCTTCGCCCCGGGCGAGCGGCACAGATACGCAGTATTTT
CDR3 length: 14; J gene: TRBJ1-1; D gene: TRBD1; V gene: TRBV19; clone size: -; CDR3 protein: CASTTRQGGTEAFF; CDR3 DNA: TGTGCCAGTACCACAAGACAGGGGGGCACTGAAGCTTTCTTT
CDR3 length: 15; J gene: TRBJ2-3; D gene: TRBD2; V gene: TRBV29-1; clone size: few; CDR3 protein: CSVVLAGAGTDTQYF; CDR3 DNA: TGCAGCGTTGTCCTAGCGGGAGCCGGCACAGATACGCAGTATTTT
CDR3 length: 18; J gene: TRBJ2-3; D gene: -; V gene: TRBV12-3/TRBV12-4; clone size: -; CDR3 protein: CASSPRGPTGTSTDTQYF; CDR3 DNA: TGTGCCAGCAGTCCTAGGGGGCCGACAGGGACTAGCACAGATACGCAGTATTTT
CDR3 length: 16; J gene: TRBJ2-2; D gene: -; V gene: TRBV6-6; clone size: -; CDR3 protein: CASSSIDSKNTGELFF; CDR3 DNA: TGTGCCAGCAGTTCAATCGACAGTAAGAACACCGGGGAGCTGTTTTTT
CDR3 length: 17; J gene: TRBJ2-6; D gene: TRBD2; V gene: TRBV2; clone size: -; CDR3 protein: CASSPGRFISGANVLTF; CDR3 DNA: TGTGCCAGCAGCCCCGGGAGGTTTATCTCTGGGGCCAACGTCCTGACTTTC
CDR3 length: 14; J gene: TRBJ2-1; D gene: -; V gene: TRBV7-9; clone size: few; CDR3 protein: CASSPAGQYNEQFF; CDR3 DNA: TGTGCCAGCAGCCCGGCCGGGCAGTACAATGAGCAGTTCTTC
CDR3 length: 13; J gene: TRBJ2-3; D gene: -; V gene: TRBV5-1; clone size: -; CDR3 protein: CASSLAHPDTQYF; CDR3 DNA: TGCGCCAGCAGCTTGGCCCACCCAGATACGCAGTATTTT
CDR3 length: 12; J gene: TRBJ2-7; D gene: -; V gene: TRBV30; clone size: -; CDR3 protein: CAWSAGSYEQYF; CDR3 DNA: TGTGCCTGGAGCGCGGGGTCCTACGAGCAGTACTTC
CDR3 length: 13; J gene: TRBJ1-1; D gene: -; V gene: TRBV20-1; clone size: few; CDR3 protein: CSAREASNTEAFF; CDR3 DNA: TGCAGTGCTAGAGAGGCCTCGAACACTGAAGCTTTCTTT
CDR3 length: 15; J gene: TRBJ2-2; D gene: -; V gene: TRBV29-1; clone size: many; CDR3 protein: CSVDPGGANTGELFF; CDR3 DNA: TGCAGCGTTGACCCGGGGGGCGCAAACACCGGGGAGCTGTTTTTT
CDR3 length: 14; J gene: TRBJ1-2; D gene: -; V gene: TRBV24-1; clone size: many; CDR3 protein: CATRSSVDTDGYTF; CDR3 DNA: TGTGCCACCAGATCCTCAGTGGACACAGATGGCTACACCTTC
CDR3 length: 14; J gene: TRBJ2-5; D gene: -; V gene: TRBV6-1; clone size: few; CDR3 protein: CASSDRGAKETQYF; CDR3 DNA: TGTGCCAGCAGTGACCGGGGGGCGAAGGAGACCCAGTACTTC
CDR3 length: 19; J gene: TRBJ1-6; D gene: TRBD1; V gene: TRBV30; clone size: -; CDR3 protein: CAWRAPGTGGRLKNSPLHF; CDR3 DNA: TGTGCCTGGAGGGCCCCCGGGACAGGGGGCCGGTTGAAGAATTCACCCCTCCACTTT
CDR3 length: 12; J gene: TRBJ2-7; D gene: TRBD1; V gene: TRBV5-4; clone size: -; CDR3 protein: CATTHRGGEQYF; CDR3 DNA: TGTGCCACCACACACAGGGGCGGCGAGCAGTACTTC
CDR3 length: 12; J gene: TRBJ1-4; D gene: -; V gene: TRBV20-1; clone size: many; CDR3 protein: CSAFGTIDKLFF; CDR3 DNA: TGCAGTGCTTTCGGGACAATCGACAAACTGTTTTTT
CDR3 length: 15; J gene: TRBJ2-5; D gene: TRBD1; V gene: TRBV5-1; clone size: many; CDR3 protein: CASSQDRGRKETQYF; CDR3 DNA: TGCGCCAGCAGCCAGGACAGGGGGCGCAAAGAGACCCAGTACTTC
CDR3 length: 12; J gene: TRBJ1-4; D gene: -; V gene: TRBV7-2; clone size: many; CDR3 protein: CASSLDVEKLFF; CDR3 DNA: TGTGCCAGCAGCTTAGATGTTGAAAAACTGTTTTTT
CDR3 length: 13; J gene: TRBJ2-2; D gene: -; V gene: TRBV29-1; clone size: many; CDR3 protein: CSVERGDTGELFF; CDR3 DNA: TGCAGCGTTGAGAGGGGTGACACCGGGGAGCTGTTTTTT
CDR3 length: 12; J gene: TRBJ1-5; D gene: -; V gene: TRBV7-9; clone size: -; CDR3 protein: CASSFQDQPQHF; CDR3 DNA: TGTGCCAGCAGCTTTCAGGATCAGCCCCAGCATTTT
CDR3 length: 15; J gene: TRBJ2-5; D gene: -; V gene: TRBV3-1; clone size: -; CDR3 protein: CASSQDLSGLWAQYF; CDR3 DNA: TGTGCCAGCAGCCAAGATTTGAGCGGGTTATGGGCCCAGTACTTC
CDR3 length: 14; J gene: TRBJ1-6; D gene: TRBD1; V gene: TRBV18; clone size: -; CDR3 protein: CASSSDRVNSPLHF; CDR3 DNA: TGTGCCAGCTCTTCAGACAGGGTGAATTCACCCCTCCACTTT
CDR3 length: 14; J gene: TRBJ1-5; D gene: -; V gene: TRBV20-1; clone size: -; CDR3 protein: CSASSGALNQPQHF; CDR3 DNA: TGCAGTGCTAGCTCCGGGGCCCTAAATCAGCCCCAGCATTTT
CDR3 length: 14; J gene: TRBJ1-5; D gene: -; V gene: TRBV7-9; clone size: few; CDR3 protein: CASSLMDTNQPQHF; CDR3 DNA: TGTGCCAGCAGCTTAATGGACACCAATCAGCCCCAGCATTTT
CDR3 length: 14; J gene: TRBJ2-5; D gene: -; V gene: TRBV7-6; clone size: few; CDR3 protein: CASSSNPIGETQYF; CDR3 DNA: TGTGCCAGCAGCTCAAACCCTATCGGAGAGACCCAGTACTTC
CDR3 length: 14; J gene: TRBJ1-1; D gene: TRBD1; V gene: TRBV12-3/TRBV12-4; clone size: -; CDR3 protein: CASSWAQGGTEAFF; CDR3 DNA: TGTGCCAGCAGTTGGGCCCAGGGGGGCACTGAAGCTTTCTTT
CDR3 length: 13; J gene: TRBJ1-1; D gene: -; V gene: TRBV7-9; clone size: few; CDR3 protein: CASSLEGGLEAFF; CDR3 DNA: TGTGCCAGCAGCCTTGAGGGAGGTCTTGAAGCTTTCTTT
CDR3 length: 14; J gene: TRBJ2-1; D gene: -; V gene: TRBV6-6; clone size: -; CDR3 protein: CASSYSNGNNEQFF; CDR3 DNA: TGTGCCAGCAGTTACTCGAACGGGAACAATGAGCAGTTCTTC
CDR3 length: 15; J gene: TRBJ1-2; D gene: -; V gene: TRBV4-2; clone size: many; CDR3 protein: CASSQEINRDYGYTF; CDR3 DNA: TGTGCCAGCAGCCAAGAGATAAACAGGGACTATGGCTACACCTTC
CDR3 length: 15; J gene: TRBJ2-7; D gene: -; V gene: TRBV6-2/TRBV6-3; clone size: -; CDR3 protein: CASSYEIATNYEQYF; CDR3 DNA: TGTGCCAGCAGTTACGAGATAGCGACAAACTACGAGCAGTACTTC
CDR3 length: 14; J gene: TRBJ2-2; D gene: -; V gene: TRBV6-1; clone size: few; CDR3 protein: CASKTSLIAGELFF; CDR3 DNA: TGTGCCAGCAAGACCAGCCTGATCGCCGGGGAGCTGTTTTTT
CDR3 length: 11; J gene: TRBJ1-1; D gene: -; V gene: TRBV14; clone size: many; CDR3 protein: CATGANTEAFF; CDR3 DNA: TGTGCCACCGGGGCTAACACTGAAGCTTTCTTT